A single sample is the source of the 10 T cell receptor beta chains below, sequenced in a study of shared clonotypes between healthy human individuals. Profiled with immunoSEQ multiplex PCR; TCRdb holds only in-frame clones, not every one. The repertoire holds about 450,000 clones, roughly 85% seen once, with approximately 12% in the top ten. The sequenced sample was PBMCs. The receptors shown here come from a middle-aged woman in good health. Some clones in this sample may be carry-over from other donors' samples.

This clone was recorded a few times. The CDR3 region has the DNA TGTGCCAGCAGCTCTAACCCGGGACACTTCGAGCAGTACTTC. Its translation is CASSSNPGHFEQYF. The J gene is TRBJ2-7, the V gene TRBV11-2; D might be TRBD1 (6 bases). The germline CDR1 and CDR2 sequences are SGHAT and FQNNGV. V dropped 4 bases and J dropped 6 bases, with 16 bases sitting between them. The CDR3 has 14 amino acids. The full variable domain, its missing parts supplied by reference TRBV11-2 and TRBJ2-7, is EAGVAQSPRYKIIEKRQSVAFWCNPISGHATLYWYQQILGQGPKLLIQFQNNGVVDDSQLPKDRFSAERLKGVDSTLKIQPAKLEDSAVYLCASSSNPGHFEQYFGPGTRLTVT.

This chain connects TRBV7-2 to TRBJ2-3; 7 nucleotides line up with TRBD2. V trimming: 0 bases; J trimming: 3 bases; junction bases outside the gene matches: 6. The CDR3 is 16 amino acids. Per the germline V gene, CDR1 is SGHTA and CDR2 is FQGNSA. This CDR3 reads CASSLAPAGATDTQYF. The CDR3 region has the DNA TGTGCCAGCAGCTTAGCTCCGGCGGGAGCTACAGATACGCAGTATTTT. Complete variable domain (other parts from reference TRBV7-2 and TRBJ2-3): GAGVSQSPSNKVTEKGKDVELRCDPISGHTALYWYRQSLGQGLEFLIYFQGNSAPDKSGLPSDRFSAERTGGSVSTLTIQRTQQEDSAVYLCASSLAPAGATDTQYFGPGTRLTVL.

A few counts support this clone. The rearrangement links TRBV19 to TRBJ1-4, with D possibly being TRBD1 (5 bases). Trimming left V 7 bases short and J 6 bases short, with 18 bases between. The germline V gene encodes CDR1 LNHDA and CDR2 SQIVND (reference sequence). The CDR3 loop spans 15 amino acids. In nucleotides, the CDR3 is TGTGCCAGTACCATTACCGGGACGTTCTATGAAAAACTGTTTTTT. This codes for CASTITGTFYEKLFF.

Turning to this clone: The sample holds other DNA sequences that translate to the same CDR3. The rearrangement links TRBV5-4 to TRBJ2-7, with TRBD1 matching over 10 bases. With V trimmed by 2 bases and J by 7 bases, 3 bases remained unmatched. The CDR3 is made up of 13 amino acids. The germline V gene has CDR1 SGHNT and CDR2 YYREEE (reference sequence). Written as DNA, the CDR3 is TGTGCCAGCAGCTTTGACAGGGGGCGGGAGCAGTACTTC. It yields the protein CASSFDRGREQYF.

The chain recombines TRBV6-5 with TRBJ2-1, with D perhaps matching TRBD1 or TRBD2 (6 bases each). This CDR3 contains 15 residues. From germline, CDR1 is MNHEY and CDR2 SVGAGI. Trimming shortened V by 0 bases and J by 4 bases, and 10 bases separated the two germline ends. CDR3 protein: CASSYSGAGYNEQFF. Written as DNA, the CDR3 is TGTGCCAGCAGTTACTCGGGGGCGGGGTACAATGAGCAGTTCTTC.

The gene calls are TRBV5-1 and TRBJ2-1; 10 bases match TRBD2. V lost 0 bases and J lost 6; bases outside the gene matches: 3. CDR3 length equals 15 residues. In germline, CDR1 is SGHRS, CDR2 YFSETQ. The CDR3 bases are TGCGCCAGCAGCTTGGAACTAGCGGGACCCAATGAGCAGTTCTTC. As protein: CASSLELAGPNEQFF.

This chain uses TRBV11-2 with TRBJ1-1; a possible D gene is TRBD1 (5 bases). Germline assignment: CDR1 SGHAT and CDR2 FQNNGV. The ends were cut back, 3 bases at V and 3 bases at J, with 8 bases in the middle. The CDR3 runs to 13 residues. The CDR3 region has the DNA TGTGCCAGCAGCTTCAGGGTCGACACTGAAGCTTTCTTT. This gives the protein CASSFRVDTEAFF.

This sequence joins TRBV29-1 and TRBJ2-5; 7 bases map to TRBD2. The germline V gene encodes CDR1 SQVTM and CDR2 ANQGSEA. The junction had 22 bases not matched to a gene; V was cut back by 5 bases and J by 4 bases. CDR3 length equals 18 residues. The DNA for the CDR3 is TGCAGCGTTATCCACGCTCAGACTAGCCCCAATCGCCGAGAGACCCAGTACTTC. Protein sequence: CSVIHAQTSPNRRETQYF.

The chain uses TRBV28 and TRBJ1-5; D gene unclear. The CDR3 has 14 amino acids. Deletions cut 7 bases from V and 2 bases from J, with 12 bases between. From germline, CDR1 is MDHEN and CDR2 SYDVKM. CDR3 loop: CASKRPNGNQPQHF. The DNA for the CDR3 is TGTGCCAGCAAGCGGCCAAATGGCAATCAGCCCCAGCATTTT.

The chain is built from TRBV7-2 and TRBJ2-3; 8 bases match TRBD1. This CDR3 contains 16 residues. Germline V gene sequence: CDR1 SGHTA, CDR2 FQGNSA. Germline trimming cut 5 bases from V and 6 bases from J; bases unmatched to any gene: 13. The CDR3 reads CASSGQGPLLRDTQYF. DNA of the CDR3: TGTGCCAGCAGCGGACAGGGACCTTTATTACGGGATACGCAGTATTTT.